The entry below describes one T cell receptor beta chain. The data derive from a study of cytomegalovirus exposure and HLA in healthy donors. The length of the CDR3 is 11 residues. V lost 4 bases to trimming and J lost 4 bases, with 4 bases between them. Germline V gene sequence: CDR1 SNHLY, CDR2 FYNNEI. The method was immunoSEQ multiplex PCR; TCRdb's version includes in-frame clones alone and lacks a portion of them. Of 150,000 to 200,000 clones in the sample, under 90% were seen once. The clonotype originates from a woman aged 18-29 years in good health and CMV-seropositive. The V and J genes are TRBV2 and TRBJ2-5; no clear D. Source material: PBMCs. This CDR3 is CASSGGETQYF. The CDR3 region has the DNA TGTGCCAGCAGTGGCGGAGAGACCCAGTACTTC. Full variable domain (missing parts from reference TRBV2 and TRBJ2-5): EPEVTQTPSHQVTQMGQEVILRCVPISNHLYFYWYRQILGQKVEFLVSFYNNEISEKSEIFDDQFSVERPDGSNFTLKIRSTKLEDSAMYFCASSGGETQYFGPGTRLLVL.